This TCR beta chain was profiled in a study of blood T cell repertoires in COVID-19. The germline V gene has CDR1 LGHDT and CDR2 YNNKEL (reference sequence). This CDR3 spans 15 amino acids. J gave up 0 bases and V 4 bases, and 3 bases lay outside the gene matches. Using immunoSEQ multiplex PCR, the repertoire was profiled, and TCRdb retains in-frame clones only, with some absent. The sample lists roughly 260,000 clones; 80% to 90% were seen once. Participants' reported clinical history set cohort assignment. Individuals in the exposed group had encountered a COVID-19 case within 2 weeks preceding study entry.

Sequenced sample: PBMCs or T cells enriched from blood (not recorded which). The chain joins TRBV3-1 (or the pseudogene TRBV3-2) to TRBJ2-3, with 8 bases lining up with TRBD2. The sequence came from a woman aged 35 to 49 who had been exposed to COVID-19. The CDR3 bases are TGTGCCAGCAGCCGGAGCGGGGGTAGCACAGATACGCAGTATTTT. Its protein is CASSRSGGSTDTQYF.